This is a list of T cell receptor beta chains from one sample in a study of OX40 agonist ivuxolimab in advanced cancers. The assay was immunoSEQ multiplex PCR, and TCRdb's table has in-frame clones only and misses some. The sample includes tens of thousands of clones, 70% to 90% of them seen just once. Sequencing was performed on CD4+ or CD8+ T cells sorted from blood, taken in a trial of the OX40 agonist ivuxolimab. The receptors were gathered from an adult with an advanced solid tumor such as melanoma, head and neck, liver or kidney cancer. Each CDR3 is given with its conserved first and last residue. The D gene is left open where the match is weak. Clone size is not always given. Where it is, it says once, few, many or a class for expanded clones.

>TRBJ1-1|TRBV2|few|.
TGTGCCAGCAGTTCGGGCTTAGGTGAAGCTTTCTTT
CASSSGLGEAFF
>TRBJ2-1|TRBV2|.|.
TGTGCCAGCATCACGTCACGGGAAAGCTCCTACAATGAGCAGTTCTTC
CASITSRESSYNEQFF
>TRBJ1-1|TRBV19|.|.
TGTGCCAGCTACACGGGGACTGAAGCTTTCTTT
CASYTGTEAFF
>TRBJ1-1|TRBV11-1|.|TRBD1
TGTGCCAGCAGCCGGGGGACAGGGACTGAAGCTTTCTTT
CASSRGTGTEAFF
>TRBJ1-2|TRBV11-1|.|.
TGTGCCAGCAGCTTGGCGGGGGAGGGCCTCTATGGCTACACCTTC
CASSLAGEGLYGYTF
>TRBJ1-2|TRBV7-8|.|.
TGTGCCAGCAGCTTAGTAACCAGTAAGGGCTATGGCTACACCTTC
CASSLVTSKGYGYTF
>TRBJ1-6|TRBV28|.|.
TGTGCCAGCAGTTTAAAGGAGGCGTCGAGCTCCTATAATTCACCCCTCCACTTT
CASSLKEASSSYNSPLHF
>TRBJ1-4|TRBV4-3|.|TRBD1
TGCGCCAGCAGCCATTCGGGACAGGGAAAGGAAAAACTGTTTTTT
CASSHSGQGKEKLFF
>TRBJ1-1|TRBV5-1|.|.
TGCGCCAGCAGCTTGGATCCGGGGGTGAACACTGAAGCTTTCTTT
CASSLDPGVNTEAFF
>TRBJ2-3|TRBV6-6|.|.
TGTGCCACACAGGGCACAGATACGCAGTATTTT
CATQGTDTQYF
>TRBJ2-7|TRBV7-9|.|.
TGTGCCAGCGGGAACTACGAGCAGTACTTC
CASGNYEQYF